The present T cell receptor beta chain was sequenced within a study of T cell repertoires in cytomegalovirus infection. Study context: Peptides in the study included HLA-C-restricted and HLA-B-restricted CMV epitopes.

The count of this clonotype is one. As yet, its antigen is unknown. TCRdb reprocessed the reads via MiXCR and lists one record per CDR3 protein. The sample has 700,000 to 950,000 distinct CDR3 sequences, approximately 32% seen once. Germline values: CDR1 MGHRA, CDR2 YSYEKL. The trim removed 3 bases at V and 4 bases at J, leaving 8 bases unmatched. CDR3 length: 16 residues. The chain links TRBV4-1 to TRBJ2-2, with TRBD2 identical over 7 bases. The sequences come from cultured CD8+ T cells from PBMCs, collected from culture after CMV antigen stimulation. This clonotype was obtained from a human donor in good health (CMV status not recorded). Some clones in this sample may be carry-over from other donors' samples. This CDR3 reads CASSHLRGVGTGELFF. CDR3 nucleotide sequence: TGCGCCAGCAGCCATCTCCGGGGGGTCGGCACCGGGGAGCTGTTTTTT.